The 5 T cell receptor beta chains in this list originate from one sample, sequenced in a study of T cell clonality in common variable immunodeficiency. Produced via immunoSEQ multiplex PCR; TCRdb's table is partial and in-frame only. The table lists tens of thousands of clones, with no singletons. Sequencing input: peripheral blood mononuclear cells. The receptors stem from a person aged 18 to 70 in good health.

This clone was counted a few times. The read stops 3 residues short of the end of the CDR3; the missing end is completed from the germline J gene. The V and J genes are TRBV11-1 and TRBJ2-3; TRBD1 agrees at 7 bases. V lost 7 bases to trimming and J lost 6 bases; unmatched junction nucleotides: 1. The CDR3 totals 11 residues. Germline CDR1 is SGHAT and CDR2 is FQDESV (reference sequence). CDR3 bases read: TGTGCCAGCACGACAGGGGATACG. This gives the protein CASTTGDT. The CDR3 in its entirety is CASTTGDTQYF.

About this clone itself: The read terminates 3 residues before the CDR3 end, so the remaining end is supplied by the germline J gene. This sequence joins TRBV19 and TRBJ2-7; D might be TRBD2 (5 bases). Looked up from germline, CDR1 is LNHDA and CDR2 is SQIVND (reference sequence). V dropped 3 bases and J dropped 5 bases, with 20 bases sitting between them. The CDR3 sequence is 16 residues long. The CDR3 protein is CASSISFRGTGHEQYF. The DNA read from the CDR3 is TGTGCCAGTAGTATCTCGTTTCGGGGTACTGGGCACGAG.

This clone appeared many times. From the germline J gene comes the end of the CDR3, since the read stops 3 residues before it. This rearrangement joins TRBV7-3 to TRBJ2-1; D is possibly TRBD2 (7 bases). The V end was cut by 5 bases, the J end by 0 bases, with 23 bases between. Germline CDR1 and CDR2: SGHTA and FQGTGA. The CDR3 contains 19 residues. The chain's CDR3 is CASSLIGGSGQSSYNEQFF. CDR3 bases read: TGTGCCAGCAGCCTAATAGGGGGTAGCGGGCAGAGCTCCTACAATGAG.

This clone showed up many times. The missing CDR3 end, 3 residues past where the read stops, is filled in from the germline J gene. V is TRBV2 and J is TRBJ2-2; D is perhaps TRBD2 (6 bases). Germline V gene data show CDR1 as SNHLY and CDR2 as FYNNEI. This CDR3 contains 15 residues. The ends were cut back, 6 bases at V and 0 bases at J, with 11 bases in the middle. CDR3 DNA (partial): TGTGCCAGCAGCGTAGCGGAAGCGAACACCGGGGAG. This sequence encodes CASSVAEANTGE. The whole CDR3 sequence reads CASSVAEANTGELFF. Full variable domain (outside the CDR3, taken from reference TRBV2 and TRBJ2-2): EPEVTQTPSHQVTQMGQEVILRCVPISNHLYFYWYRQILGQKVEFLVSFYNNEISEKSEIFDDQFSVERPDGSNFTLKIRSTKLEDSAMYFCASSVAEANTGELFFGEGSRLTVL.

Many counts were recorded for this clone. The sequenced fragment ends 3 residues before the CDR3 boundary, so the rest is inferred from the germline J gene. J is TRBJ1-1 and V is TRBV5-1; no clear D. The germline V and J ends were trimmed by 2 bases and 4 bases, with 12 bases remaining between them. The CDR3 is 14 residues long. The germline V gene has CDR1 SGHRS and CDR2 YFSETQ. The CDR3 bases that were read are TGCGCCAGCAGCTTCAGCGGAGGGCTCACTGAA. This encodes CASSFSGGLTE. The entire CDR3 protein is CASSFSGGLTEAFF.